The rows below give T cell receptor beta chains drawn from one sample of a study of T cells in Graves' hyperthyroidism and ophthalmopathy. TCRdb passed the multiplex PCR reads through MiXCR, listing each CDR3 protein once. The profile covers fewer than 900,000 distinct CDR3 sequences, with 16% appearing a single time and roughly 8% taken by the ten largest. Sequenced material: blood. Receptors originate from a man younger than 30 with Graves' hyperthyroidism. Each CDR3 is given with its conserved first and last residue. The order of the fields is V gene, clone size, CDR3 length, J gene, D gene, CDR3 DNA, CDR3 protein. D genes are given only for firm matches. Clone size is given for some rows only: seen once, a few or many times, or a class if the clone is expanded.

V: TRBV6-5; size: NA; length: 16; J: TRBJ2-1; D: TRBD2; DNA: TGTGCCAGCAGTTACTTAACGGGAGGGCACTACAATGAGCAGTTCTTC; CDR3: CASSYLTGGHYNEQFF
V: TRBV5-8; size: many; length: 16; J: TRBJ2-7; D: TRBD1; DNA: TGTGCCAGCAGCCCAGCAGGGGGCGCGGCCCTCTACGAGCAGTACTTC; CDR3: CASSPAGGAALYEQYF
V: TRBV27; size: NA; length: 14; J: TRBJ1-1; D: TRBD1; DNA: TGTGCCAGCAGTGACAGGGTTGGTTACACTGAAGCTTTCTTT; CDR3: CASSDRVGYTEAFF
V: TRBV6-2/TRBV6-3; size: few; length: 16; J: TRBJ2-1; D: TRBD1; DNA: TGTGCCAGCACCGGGACAGGGGCTGCCTCCTACAATGAGCAGTTCTTC; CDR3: CASTGTGAASYNEQFF
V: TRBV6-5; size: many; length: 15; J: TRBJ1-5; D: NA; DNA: TGTGCCAGCAGTTACCCGCCTCGACTCGTTCAGCCCCAGCATTTT; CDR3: CASSYPPRLVQPQHF
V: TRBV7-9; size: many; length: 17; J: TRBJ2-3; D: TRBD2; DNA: TGTGCCAGCAGCGCCCCCCTGAAGCGGGAGAGCACAGATACGCAGTATTTT; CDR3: CASSAPLKRESTDTQYF
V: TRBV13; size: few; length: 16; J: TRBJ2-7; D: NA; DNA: TGTGCCAGCAGCTTAGGCACGGGGCCCAGGTCCTACGAGCAGTACTTC; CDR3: CASSLGTGPRSYEQYF
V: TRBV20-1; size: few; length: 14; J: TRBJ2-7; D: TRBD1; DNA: TGCAGTGCTAGAGTTCCCGGACAGGGCGACGAGCAGTACTTC; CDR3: CSARVPGQGDEQYF
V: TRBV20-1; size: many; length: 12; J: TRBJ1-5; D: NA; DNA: TGCAGTGCTATTACAGGGACTCAGCCCCAGCATTTT; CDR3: CSAITGTQPQHF
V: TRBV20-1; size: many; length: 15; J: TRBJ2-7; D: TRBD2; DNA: TGCAGTGCTAGAGTGAGAGCGGGAGTTCCCTACGAGCAGTACTTC; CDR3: CSARVRAGVPYEQYF
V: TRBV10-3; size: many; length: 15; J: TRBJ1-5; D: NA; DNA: TGTGCCATCGGGGGGGGGGACAATAGCAATCAGCCCCAGCATTTT; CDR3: CAIGGGDNSNQPQHF
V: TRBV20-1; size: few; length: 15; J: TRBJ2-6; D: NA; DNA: TGCAGTGCTAGAGTGCGGTCTTCAGGGGCCAACGTCCTGACTTTC; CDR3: CSARVRSSGANVLTF
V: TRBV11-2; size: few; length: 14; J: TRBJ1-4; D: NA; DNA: TGTGCCAGCAGCTTAGCACTACCAAATGAAAAACTGTTTTTT; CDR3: CASSLALPNEKLFF
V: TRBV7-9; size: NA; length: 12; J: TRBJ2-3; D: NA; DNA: TGTGCCAGCAGCGCTACGACCGATACGCAGTATTTT; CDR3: CASSATTDTQYF
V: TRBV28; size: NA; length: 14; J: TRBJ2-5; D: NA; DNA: TGTGCCAGCAGTCTGACCTACTCGGTCGAGACCCAGTACTTC; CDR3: CASSLTYSVETQYF
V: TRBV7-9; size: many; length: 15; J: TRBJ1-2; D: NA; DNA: TGTGCCAGCAGCTCTGATCTTCGAAGGAACTATGGCTACACCTTC; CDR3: CASSSDLRRNYGYTF
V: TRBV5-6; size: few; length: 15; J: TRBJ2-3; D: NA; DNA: TGTGCCAGCAGCTTCGAGGACAGACCCACAGATACGCAGTATTTT; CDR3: CASSFEDRPTDTQYF
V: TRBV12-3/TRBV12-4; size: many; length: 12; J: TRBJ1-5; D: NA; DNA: TGTGCCAGCAGTTTAGAGTACCAGCCCCAGCATTTT; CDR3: CASSLEYQPQHF
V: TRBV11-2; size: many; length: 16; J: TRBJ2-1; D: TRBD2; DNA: TGTGCCAGCAGCTCAGAGGGACTAGCGGGAGTTGAGGTGCAGTTCTTC; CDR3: CASSSEGLAGVEVQFF
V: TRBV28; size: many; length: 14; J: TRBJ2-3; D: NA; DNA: TGTGCCAGCGGGTTAAGGGGCGCGACAGATACGCAGTATTTT; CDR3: CASGLRGATDTQYF
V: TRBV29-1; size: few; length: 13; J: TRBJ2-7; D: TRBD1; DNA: TGCAGCGTTTCCACAGGGGTCTCCTACGAGCAGTACTTC; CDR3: CSVSTGVSYEQYF
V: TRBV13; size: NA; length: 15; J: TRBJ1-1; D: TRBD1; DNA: TGTGCCAGCAGCCACTCGGGACAGGGGGGAACTGAAGCTTTCTTT; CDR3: CASSHSGQGGTEAFF
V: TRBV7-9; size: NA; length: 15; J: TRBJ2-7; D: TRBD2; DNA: TGTGCCAGCAGCCGGGCTCTAGCGGGAGAAGGCGAGCAGTACTTC; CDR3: CASSRALAGEGEQYF
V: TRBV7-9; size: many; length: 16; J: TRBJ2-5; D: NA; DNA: TGTGCCAGCAGCTTAGAGAGAGGGACGCTATTAGAGACCCAGTACTTC; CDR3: CASSLERGTLLETQYF
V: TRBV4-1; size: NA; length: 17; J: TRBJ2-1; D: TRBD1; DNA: TGCGCCAGCAGCCAAGAAGAGAAACAGGGGGCGAAGAATGAGCAGTTCTTC; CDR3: CASSQEEKQGAKNEQFF
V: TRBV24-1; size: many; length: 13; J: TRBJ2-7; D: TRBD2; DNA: TGTGCCACCCGGGGGACTAGCGGGGGCGAGCAGTACTTC; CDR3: CATRGTSGGEQYF
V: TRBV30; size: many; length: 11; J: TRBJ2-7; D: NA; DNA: TGTGCCTGGAGTGTACGGGTCGAGCAGTACTTC; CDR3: CAWSVRVEQYF
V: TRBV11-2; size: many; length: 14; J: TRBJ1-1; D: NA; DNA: TGTGCCAGCAGGGGAATCAGAATGAACACTGAAGCTTTCTTT; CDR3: CASRGIRMNTEAFF
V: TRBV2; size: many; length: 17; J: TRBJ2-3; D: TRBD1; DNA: TGTGCCAGCTCCAAAGGTCCCGGGACAGGGCGGGGAGATACGCAGTATTTT; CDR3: CASSKGPGTGRGDTQYF
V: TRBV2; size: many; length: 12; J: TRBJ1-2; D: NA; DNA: TGTGCCAGCAGTCAGAACAACTATGGCTACACCTTC; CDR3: CASSQNNYGYTF
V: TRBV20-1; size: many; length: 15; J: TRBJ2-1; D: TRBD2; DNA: TGCAGTGCCCCATGGGTAGCGGGAGGGTCGAGTGAGCAGTTCTTC; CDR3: CSAPWVAGGSSEQFF
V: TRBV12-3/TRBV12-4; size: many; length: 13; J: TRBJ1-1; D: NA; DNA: TGTGCCAGCAGTCCCCAGGGGCACACTGAAGCTTTCTTT; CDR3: CASSPQGHTEAFF
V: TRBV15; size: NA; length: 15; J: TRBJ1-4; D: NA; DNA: TGTGCCACCAGCATGTTCAGAGTGCTGGACGAAAAACTGTTTTTT; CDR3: CATSMFRVLDEKLFF
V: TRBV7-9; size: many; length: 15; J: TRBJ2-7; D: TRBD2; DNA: TGTGCCAGCAGCTTAGCCGGACTAGCTAACTACGAGCAGTACTTC; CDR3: CASSLAGLANYEQYF
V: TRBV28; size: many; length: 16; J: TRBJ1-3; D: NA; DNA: TGTGCCAGCAGTTCCGGGCCTTTCTTCTCGGGAAACACCATATATTTT; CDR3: CASSSGPFFSGNTIYF
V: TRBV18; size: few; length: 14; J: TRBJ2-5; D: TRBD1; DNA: TGTGCCAGCTCACCATTGGCAGGGGGAGAGACCCAGTACTTC; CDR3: CASSPLAGGETQYF
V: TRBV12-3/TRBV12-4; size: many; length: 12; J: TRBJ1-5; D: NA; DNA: TGTGCCAGCAGTTTATACAATCAGCCCCAGCATTTT; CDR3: CASSLYNQPQHF
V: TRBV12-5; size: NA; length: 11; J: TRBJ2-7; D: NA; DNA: TGTGCTAGTGGTTTGAACTACGAGCAGTACTTC; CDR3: CASGLNYEQYF
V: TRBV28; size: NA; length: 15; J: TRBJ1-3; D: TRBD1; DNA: TGTGCCAGCAGCTCGGACAGGGTACCTGGAAACACCATATATTTT; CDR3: CASSSDRVPGNTIYF
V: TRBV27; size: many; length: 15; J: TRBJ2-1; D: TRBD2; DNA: TGTGCCAGCAGTTTACTGCCGGGACTAGGGAATGAGCAGTTCTTC; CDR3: CASSLLPGLGNEQFF
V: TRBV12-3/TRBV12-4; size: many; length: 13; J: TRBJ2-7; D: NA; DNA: TGTGCCAGCAGTTTAGACGTTGCCTACGAGCAGTACTTC; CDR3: CASSLDVAYEQYF
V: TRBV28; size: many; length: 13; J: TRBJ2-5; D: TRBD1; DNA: TGTGCCACAGAACAGGGGGCGAGTGAGACCCAGTACTTC; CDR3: CATEQGASETQYF
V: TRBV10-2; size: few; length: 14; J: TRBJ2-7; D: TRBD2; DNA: TGCGCCTGCTGCCCCCCGGGAGGGACCGGAGAGCAGTACTTC; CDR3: CACCPPGGTGEQYF
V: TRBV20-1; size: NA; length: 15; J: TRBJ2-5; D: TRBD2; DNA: TGCAGTGCTAGAGATCGGGGAGGGGTTCGGGAGACCCAGTACTTC; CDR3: CSARDRGGVRETQYF
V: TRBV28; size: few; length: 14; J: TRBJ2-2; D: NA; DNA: TGTGCCAGCCATGACCGACAGAACACCGGGGAGCTGTTTTTT; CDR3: CASHDRQNTGELFF
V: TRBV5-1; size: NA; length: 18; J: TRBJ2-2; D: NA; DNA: TGCGCCAGCAGATATGGATATTCGGGACACCTGAACACCGGGGAGCTGTTTTTT; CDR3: CASRYGYSGHLNTGELFF
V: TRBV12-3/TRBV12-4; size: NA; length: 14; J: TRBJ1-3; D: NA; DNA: TGTGCCAGCAGTTTTCTCTTCTCTGGAAACACCATATATTTT; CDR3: CASSFLFSGNTIYF
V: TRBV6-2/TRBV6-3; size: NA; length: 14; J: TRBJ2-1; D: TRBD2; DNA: TGTGCCAGCAGTTACTCCGGGAGGGCGGGTGAGCAGTTCTTC; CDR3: CASSYSGRAGEQFF
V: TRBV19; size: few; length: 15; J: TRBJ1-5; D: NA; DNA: TGTGCCAGTAGTATACGCGGGGGCGGCAATCAGCCCCAGCATTTT; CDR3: CASSIRGGGNQPQHF
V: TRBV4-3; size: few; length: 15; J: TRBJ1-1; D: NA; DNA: TGCGCCAGCAGCCAAGAAATACGAATAGGCACTGAAGCTTTCTTT; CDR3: CASSQEIRIGTEAFF
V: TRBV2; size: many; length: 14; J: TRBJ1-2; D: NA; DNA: TGTGCCAGCAGCCTACAGGAGGGGGGATATGGCTACACCTTC; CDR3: CASSLQEGGYGYTF
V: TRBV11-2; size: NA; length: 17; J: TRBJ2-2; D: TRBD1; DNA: TGTGCCAGCAGGCTTTGGGGTAGGGGGCTTTACACCGGGGAGCTGTTTTTT; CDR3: CASRLWGRGLYTGELFF
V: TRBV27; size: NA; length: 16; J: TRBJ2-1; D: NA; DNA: TGTGCCAGCAGCCGAACAGGGAGTTCGTCCTACAATGAGCAGTTCTTC; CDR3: CASSRTGSSSYNEQFF
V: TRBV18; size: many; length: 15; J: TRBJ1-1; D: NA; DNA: TGTGCCAGCTCACCACGCGAGATAAGAGACACTGAAGCTTTCTTT; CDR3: CASSPREIRDTEAFF